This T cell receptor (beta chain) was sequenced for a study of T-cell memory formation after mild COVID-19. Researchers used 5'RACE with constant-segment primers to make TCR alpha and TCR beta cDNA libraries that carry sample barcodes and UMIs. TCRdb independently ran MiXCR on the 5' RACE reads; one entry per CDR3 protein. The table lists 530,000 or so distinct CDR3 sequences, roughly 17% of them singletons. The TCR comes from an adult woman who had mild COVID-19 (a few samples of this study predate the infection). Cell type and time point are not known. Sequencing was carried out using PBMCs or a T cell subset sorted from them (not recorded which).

CDR3 amino acids: CASSFSDHEKLFF. The CDR3 DNA reads as TGCGCCAGCAGCTTTTCGGACCATGAAAAACTGTTTTTT. The V and J genes are TRBV5-1 and TRBJ1-4; no clear D gene. V dropped 2 bases and J dropped 6 bases, with 8 bases sitting between them. Germline CDR1 and CDR2: SGHRS and YFSETQ. The CDR3 covers 13 residues.